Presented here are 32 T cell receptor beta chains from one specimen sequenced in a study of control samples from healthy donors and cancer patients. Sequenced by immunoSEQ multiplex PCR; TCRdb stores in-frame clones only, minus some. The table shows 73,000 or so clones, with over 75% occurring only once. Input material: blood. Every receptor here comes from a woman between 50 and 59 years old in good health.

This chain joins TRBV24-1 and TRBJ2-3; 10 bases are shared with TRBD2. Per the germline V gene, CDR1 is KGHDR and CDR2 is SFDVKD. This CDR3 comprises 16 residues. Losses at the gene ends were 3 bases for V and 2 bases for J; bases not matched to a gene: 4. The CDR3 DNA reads TGTGCCACCAGTGATCGGACTAGCGGAATCACAGATACGCAGTATTTT. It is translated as CATSDRTSGITDTQYF.

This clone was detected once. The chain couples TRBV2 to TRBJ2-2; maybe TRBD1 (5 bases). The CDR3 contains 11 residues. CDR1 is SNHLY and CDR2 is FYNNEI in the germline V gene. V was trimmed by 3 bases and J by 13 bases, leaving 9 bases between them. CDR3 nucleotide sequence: TGTGCCAGCAGTGAGCAGGGTCGGCTGTTTTTT. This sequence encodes CASSEQGRLFF.

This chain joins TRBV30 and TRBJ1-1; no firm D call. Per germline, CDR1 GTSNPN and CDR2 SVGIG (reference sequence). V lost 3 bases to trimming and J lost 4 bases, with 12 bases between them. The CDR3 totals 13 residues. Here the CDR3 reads CAWSDHPATEAFF. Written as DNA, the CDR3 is TGTGCCTGGAGCGACCATCCGGCCACTGAAGCTTTCTTT.

CDR3 DNA sequence: TGTGCCAGCAGTGTCTCCTCAGAGTATGGCTACACCTTC. Translation: CASSVSSEYGYTF. The chain joins TRBV2 to TRBJ1-2; D is ambiguous. The CDR3 loop spans 13 amino acids. The germline V and J ends were trimmed by 4 bases and 5 bases, with 11 bases remaining between them. Germline CDR1 is SNHLY and CDR2 is FYNNEI. The full variable domain, its missing parts supplied by reference TRBV2 and TRBJ1-2, is EPEVTQTPSHQVTQMGQEVILRCVPISNHLYFYWYRQILGQKVEFLVSFYNNEISEKSEIFDDQFSVERPDGSNFTLKIRSTKLEDSAMYFCASSVSSEYGYTFGSGTRLTVV.

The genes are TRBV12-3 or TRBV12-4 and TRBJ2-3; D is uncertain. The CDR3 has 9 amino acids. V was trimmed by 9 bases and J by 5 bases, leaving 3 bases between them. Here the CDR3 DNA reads TGTGCCAGTGGAGATACGCAGTATTTT. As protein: CASGDTQYF.

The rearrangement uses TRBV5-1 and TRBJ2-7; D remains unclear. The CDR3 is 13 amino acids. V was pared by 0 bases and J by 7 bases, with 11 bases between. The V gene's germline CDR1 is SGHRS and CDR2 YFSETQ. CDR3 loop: CASSLDPSLEQYF. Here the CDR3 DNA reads TGCGCCAGCAGCTTGGACCCCTCTCTGGAGCAGTACTTC.

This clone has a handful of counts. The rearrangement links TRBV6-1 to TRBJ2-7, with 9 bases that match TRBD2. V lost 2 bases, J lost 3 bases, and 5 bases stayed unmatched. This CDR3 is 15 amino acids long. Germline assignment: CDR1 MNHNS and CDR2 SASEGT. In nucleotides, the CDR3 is TGTGCCAGCAGTGAAATTAGCGGGAGCTACTACGAGCAGTACTTC. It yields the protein CASSEISGSYYEQYF.

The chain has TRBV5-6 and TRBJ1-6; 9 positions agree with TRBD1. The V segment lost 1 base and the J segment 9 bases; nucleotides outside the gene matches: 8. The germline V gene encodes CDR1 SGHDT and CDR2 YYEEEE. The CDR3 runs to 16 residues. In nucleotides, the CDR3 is TGTGCCAGCAGCTTGACAGGGGGCGATCGGGCTTCACCCCTCCACTTT. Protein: CASSLTGGDRASPLHF. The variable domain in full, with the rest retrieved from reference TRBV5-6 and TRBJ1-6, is DAGVTQSPTHLIKTRGQQVTLRCSPKSGHDTVSWYQQALGQGPQFIFQYYEEEERQRGNFPDRFSGHQFPNYSSELNVNALLLGDSALYLCASSLTGGDRASPLHFGNGTRLTVT.

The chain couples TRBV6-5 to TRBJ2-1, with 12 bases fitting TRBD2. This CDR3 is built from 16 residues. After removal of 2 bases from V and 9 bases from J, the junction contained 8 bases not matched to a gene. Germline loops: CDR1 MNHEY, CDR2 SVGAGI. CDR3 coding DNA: TGTGCCAGCAGTTACCAGTCTAGCGGGAGGGCAGGTGAGCAGTTCTTC. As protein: CASSYQSSGRAGEQFF.

CDR3 in amino acids: CASREGQYGYTF. The CDR3 nucleotides read TGTGCCAGCAGGGAGGGACAGTATGGCTACACCTTC. The chain joins TRBV2 to TRBJ1-2; 7 nucleotides align to TRBD1. The CDR3 loop spans 12 amino acids. The germline gives CDR1 SNHLY, CDR2 FYNNEI. V gave up 6 bases and J gave up 5 bases; unmatched junction bases: 3.

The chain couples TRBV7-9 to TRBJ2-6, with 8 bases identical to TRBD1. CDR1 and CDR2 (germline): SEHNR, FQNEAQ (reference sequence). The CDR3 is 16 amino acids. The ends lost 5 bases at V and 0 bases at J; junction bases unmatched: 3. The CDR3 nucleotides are TGTGCCAGCAGCCTCACAGGGGGCTCTGGGGCCAACGTCCTGACTTTC. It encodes CASSLTGGSGANVLTF.

CDR3 sequence: CASSSGGGANVLTF. The CDR3 DNA sequence: TGTGCCAGCAGCTCGGGAGGCGGGGCCAACGTCCTGACTTTC. This chain links TRBV5-4 with TRBJ2-6; TRBD2 agrees at 7 bases. There are 14 residues in the CDR3. The germline V gene encodes CDR1 SGHNT and CDR2 YYREEE (reference sequence). With V trimmed by 3 bases and J by 4 bases, 1 base remained unmatched.

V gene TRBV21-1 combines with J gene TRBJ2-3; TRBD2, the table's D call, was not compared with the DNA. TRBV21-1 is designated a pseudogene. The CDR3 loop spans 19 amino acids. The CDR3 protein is CASSPNPLFTSRGADTQYF. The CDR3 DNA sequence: TGTGCCAGCAGCCCAAACCCCCTTTTTACTAGCAGAGGGGCAGATACGCAGTATTTT.

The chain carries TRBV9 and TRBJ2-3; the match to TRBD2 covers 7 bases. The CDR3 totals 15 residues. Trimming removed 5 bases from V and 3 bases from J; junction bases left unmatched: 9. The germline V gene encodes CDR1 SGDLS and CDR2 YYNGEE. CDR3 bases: TGTGCCAGCAGTACTGCGGGAGATCGGACAGATACGCAGTATTTT. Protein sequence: CASSTAGDRTDTQYF.

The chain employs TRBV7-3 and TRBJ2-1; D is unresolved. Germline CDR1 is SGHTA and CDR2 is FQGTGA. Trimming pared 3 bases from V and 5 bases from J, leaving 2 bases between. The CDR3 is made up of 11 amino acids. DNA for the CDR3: TGTGCCAGCAGCTTTGACAATGAGCAGTTCTTC. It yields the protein CASSFDNEQFF.

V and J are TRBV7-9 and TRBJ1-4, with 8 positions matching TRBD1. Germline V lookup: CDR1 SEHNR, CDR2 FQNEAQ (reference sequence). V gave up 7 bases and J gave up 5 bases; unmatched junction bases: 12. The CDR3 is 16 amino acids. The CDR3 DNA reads TGTGCCAGCACGCCGGGACAGGTTAATTCCAATGAAAAACTGTTTTTT. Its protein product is CASTPGQVNSNEKLFF.

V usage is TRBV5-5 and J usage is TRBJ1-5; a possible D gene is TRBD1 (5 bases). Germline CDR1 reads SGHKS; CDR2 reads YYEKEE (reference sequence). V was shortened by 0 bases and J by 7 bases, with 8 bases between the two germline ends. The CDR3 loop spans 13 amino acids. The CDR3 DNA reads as TGTGCCAGCAGCTTGGAGTGGGGGCAGCCCCAGCATTTT. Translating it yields CASSLEWGQPQHF.

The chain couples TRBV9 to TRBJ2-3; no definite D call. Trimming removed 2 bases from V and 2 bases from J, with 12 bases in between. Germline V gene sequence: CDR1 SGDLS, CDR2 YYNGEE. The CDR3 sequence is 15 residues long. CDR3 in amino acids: CASSVSLRSTDTQYF. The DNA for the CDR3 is TGTGCCAGCAGCGTGTCTCTACGATCCACAGATACGCAGTATTTT.

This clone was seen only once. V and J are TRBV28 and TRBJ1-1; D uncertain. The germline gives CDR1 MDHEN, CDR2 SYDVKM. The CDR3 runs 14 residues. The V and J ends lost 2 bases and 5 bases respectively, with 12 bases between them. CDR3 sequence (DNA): TGTGCCAGCAGTTTAGCCCCCATGGGGACTGAAGCTTTCTTT. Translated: CASSLAPMGTEAFF.

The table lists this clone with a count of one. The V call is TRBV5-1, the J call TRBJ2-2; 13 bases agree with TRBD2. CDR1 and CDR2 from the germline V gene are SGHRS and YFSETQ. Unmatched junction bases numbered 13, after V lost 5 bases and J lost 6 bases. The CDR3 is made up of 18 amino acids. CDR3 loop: CASSHGLAGARGAGELFF. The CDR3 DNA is TGCGCCAGCAGTCACGGACTAGCGGGAGCTAGAGGGGCCGGGGAGCTGTTTTTT.

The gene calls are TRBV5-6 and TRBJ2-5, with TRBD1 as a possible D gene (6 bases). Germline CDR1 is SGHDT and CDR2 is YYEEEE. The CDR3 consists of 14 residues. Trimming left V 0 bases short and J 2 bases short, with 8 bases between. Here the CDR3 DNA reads TGTGCCAGCAGCTTGGGAGGGGGACAAGAGACCCAGTACTTC. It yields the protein CASSLGGGQETQYF.

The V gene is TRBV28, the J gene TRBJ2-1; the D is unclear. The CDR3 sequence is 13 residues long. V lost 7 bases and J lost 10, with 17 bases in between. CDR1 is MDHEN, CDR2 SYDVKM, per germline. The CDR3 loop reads CASNGVEAREQFF. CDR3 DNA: TGTGCCAGCAACGGTGTCGAAGCACGAGAGCAGTTCTTC. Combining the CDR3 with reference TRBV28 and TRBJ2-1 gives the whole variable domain DVKVTQSSRYLVKRTGEKVFLECVQDMDHENMFWYRQDPGLGLRLIYFSYDVKMKEKGDIPEGYSVSREKKERFSLILESASTNQTSMYLCASNGVEAREQFFGPGTRLTVL.

The CDR3 bases are TGTGCCAGCAGCTTCGGACAGGGCCCTGAAGCTTTCTTT. Its translation: CASSFGQGPEAFF. The J gene is TRBJ1-1, the V gene TRBV13, with TRBD1 matching over 8 bases. The CDR3 consists of 13 residues. Germline loops: CDR1 PRHDT, CDR2 FYEKMQ (reference sequence). Trimming cost V 3 bases and J 6 bases; bases outside gene matches: 3.

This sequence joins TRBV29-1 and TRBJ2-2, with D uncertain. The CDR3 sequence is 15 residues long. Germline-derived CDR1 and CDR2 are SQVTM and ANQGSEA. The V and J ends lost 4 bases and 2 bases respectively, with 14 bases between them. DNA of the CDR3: TGCAGCGTTGCGTCCCCAGGTGCTAACACCGGGGAGCTGTTTTTT. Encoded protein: CSVASPGANTGELFF.

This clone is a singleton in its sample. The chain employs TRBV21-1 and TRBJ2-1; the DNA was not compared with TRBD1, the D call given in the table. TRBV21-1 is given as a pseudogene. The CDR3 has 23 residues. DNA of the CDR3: TGTGCCAGCAGGGAGGGGCCAAAGGGGGACAGGGGAAAACTTGGCGGGAGATACAATGAGCAGTTCTTC. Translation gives CASREGPKGDRGKLGGRYNEQFF.

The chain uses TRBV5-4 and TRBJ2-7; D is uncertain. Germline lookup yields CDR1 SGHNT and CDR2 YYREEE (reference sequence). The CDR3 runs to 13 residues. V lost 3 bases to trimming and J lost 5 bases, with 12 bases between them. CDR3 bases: TGTGCCAGCAGCTCGCATGCCGAGGACGAGCAGTACTTC. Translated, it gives CASSSHAEDEQYF.

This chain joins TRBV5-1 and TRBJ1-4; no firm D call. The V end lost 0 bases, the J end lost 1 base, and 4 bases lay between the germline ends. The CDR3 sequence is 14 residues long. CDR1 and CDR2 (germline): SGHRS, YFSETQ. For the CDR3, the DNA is TGCGCCAGCAGCTTGGGAGGAACTAATGAAAAACTGTTTTTT. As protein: CASSLGGTNEKLFF.

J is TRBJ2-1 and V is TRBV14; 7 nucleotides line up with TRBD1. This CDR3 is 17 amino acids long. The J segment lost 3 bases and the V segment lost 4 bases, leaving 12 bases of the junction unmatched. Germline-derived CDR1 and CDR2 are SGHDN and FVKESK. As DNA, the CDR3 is TGTGCCAGCAGCCTACGGTTCGGGACAGCAGTCTACAATGAGCAGTTCTTC. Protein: CASSLRFGTAVYNEQFF.

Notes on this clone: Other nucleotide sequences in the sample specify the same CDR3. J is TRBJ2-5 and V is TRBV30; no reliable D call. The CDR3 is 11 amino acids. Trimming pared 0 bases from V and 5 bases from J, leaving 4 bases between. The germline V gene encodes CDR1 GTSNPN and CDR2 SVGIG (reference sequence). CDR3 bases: TGTGCCTGGAGTGTAGGGGAGACCCAGTACTTC. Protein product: CAWSVGETQYF.

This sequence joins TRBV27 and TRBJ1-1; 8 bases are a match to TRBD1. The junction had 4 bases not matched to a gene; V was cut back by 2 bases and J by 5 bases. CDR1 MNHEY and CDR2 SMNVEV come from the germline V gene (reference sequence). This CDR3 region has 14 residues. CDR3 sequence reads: CASSLAGGGTEAFF. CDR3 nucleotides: TGTGCCAGCAGTTTAGCAGGGGGCGGGACTGAAGCTTTCTTT.

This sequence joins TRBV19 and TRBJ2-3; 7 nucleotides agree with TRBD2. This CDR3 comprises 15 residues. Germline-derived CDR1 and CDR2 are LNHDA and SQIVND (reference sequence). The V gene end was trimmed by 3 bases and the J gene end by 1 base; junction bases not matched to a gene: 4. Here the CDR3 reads CASSIGGRRTDTQYF. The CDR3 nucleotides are TGTGCCAGTAGTATCGGCGGGAGACGCACAGATACGCAGTATTTT.

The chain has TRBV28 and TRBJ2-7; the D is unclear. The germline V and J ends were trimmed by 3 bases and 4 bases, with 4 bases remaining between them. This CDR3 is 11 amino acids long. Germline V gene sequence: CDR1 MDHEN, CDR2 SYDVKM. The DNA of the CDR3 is TGTGCCAGCAGTTTGACTTACGAGCAGTACTTC. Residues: CASSLTYEQYF.